This TCR beta chain was captured in a study of T cell responses to AZD1222 COVID-19 vaccine. General study results and limits: Baseline seropositivity occurred in only a handful of AZD1222 recipients.

Note on this clone: What it binds is not known.

The CDR3 has 13 amino acids. The germline V gene has CDR1 KGHSH and CDR2 LQKENI. Trimming removed 1 base at V and 8 bases at J, with 8 bases between. The repertoire was sequenced with immunoSEQ multiplex PCR; TCRdb's copy has only in-frame clones and lacks some. The table records 160,000 or so clones, roughly 94% of them present only once. This specimen consisted of peripheral blood, obtained 28 days after the second AZD1222 dose. This clonotype was obtained from an adult who received the AZD1222 COVID-19 vaccine. The chain links TRBV18 to TRBJ1-4, with unresolved D. Written as DNA, the CDR3 is TGTGCCAGCTCACCACAGGGCGAAGAAAAACTGTTTTTT. Translating it yields CASSPQGEEKLFF.